This entry features one T cell receptor (beta chain) sequence. The antigen remains undetermined. With 5 bases removed from V and 3 bases from J, the gap between germline ends came to 9 bases. The CDR3 covers 13 residues. The V gene's germline CDR1 is SGHRS and CDR2 YFSETQ. The data belong to a study of cytomegalovirus exposure and HLA in healthy donors. Study-wide findings and caveats: Previous analysis showed most TCR beta V segments were productive about 90% or about 30% of the time. In a later analysis, CMV-associated beta chains were mostly HLA-associated, it appeared.

Primers: 60 Vbeta forward and 13 Jbeta reverse. The table came from immunoSEQ multiplex PCR; TCRdb's copy has only in-frame clones and leaves some out. The sample contains about 79,000 clones, about 68% of which appear only once. This sequence originates from a man aged 35 to 55 in good health and CMV-seropositive. The rearrangement uses TRBV5-1 and TRBJ2-1, with a possible D match to TRBD2 (6 bases). Sequencing was carried out using PBMCs. This CDR3 reads CASRGGGYNEQFF. The CDR3, as DNA: TGCGCCAGCAGGGGGGGTGGCTACAATGAGCAGTTCTTC. The variable domain in full, completed from reference TRBV5-1 and TRBJ2-1, reads KAGVTQTPRYLIKTRGQQVTLSCSPISGHRSVSWYQQTPGQGLQFLFEYFSETQRNKGNFPGRFSGRQFSNSRSEMNVSTLELGDSALYLCASRGGGYNEQFFGPGTRLTVL.